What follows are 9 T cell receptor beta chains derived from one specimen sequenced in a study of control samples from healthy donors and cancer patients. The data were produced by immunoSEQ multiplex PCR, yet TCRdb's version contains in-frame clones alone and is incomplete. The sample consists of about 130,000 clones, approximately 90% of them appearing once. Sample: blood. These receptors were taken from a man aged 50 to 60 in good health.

CDR3 DNA sequence: TGTGCCAGCAGGGTCCGGGAGACCCAGTACTTC. This translates into CASRVRETQYF. This rearrangement joins TRBV2 to TRBJ2-5; D unclear. The CDR3 is 11 residues long. V was trimmed by 6 bases and J by 5 bases, leaving 7 bases between them. CDR1 and CDR2 (germline): SNHLY, FYNNEI.

CDR3: CATGGSSTDTQYF. The CDR3 DNA reads as TGTGCCACCGGGGGTTCTAGCACAGATACGCAGTATTTT. The rearrangement joins TRBV24-1 to TRBJ2-3; D may match TRBD1 or TRBD2 (5 bases each). Trimming took 9 bases from V and 0 from J, leaving 9 bases between them. CDR1 KGHDR and CDR2 SFDVKD come from the germline V gene. The CDR3 extends over 13 amino acids.

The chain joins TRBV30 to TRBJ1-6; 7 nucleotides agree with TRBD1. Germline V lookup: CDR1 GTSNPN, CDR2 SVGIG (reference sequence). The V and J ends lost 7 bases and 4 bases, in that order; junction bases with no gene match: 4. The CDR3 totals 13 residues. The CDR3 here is CASKGQYNSPLHF. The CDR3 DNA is TGTGCCTCGAAGGGACAGTATAATTCACCCCTCCACTTT.

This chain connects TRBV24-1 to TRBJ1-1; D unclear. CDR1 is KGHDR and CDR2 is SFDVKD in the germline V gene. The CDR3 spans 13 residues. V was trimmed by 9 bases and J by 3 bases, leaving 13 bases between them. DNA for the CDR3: TGTGCCACCGGATTGAGGGTGCACACTGAAGCTTTCTTT. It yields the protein CATGLRVHTEAFF.

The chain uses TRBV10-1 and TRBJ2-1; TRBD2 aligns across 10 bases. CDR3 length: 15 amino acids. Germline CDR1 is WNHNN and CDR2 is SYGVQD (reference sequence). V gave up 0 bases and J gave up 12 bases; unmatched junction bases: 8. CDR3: CASSESAGGLDRQFF. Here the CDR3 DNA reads TGCGCCAGCAGTGAGTCAGCGGGGGGGCTTGATCGGCAGTTCTTC.

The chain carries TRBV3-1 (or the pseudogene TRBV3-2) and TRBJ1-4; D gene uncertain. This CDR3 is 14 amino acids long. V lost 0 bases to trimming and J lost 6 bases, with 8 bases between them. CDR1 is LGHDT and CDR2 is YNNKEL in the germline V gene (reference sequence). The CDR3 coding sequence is TGTGCCAGCAGCCAAGATGACATACATGAAAAACTGTTTTTT. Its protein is CASSQDDIHEKLFF.

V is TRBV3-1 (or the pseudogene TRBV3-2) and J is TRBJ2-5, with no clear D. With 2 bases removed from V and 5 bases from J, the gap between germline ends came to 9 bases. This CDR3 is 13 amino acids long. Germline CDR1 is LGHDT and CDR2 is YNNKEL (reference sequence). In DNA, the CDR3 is TGTGCCAGCAGCCAAAATAGGAAGGAGACCCAGTACTTC. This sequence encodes CASSQNRKETQYF.

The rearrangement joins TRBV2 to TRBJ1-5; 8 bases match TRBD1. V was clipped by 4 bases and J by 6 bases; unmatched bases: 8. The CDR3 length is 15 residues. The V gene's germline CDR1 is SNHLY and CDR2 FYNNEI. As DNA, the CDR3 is TGTGCCAGCAGTGTGGACAGGGTAGGAATTCAGCCCCAGCATTTT. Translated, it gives CASSVDRVGIQPQHF.

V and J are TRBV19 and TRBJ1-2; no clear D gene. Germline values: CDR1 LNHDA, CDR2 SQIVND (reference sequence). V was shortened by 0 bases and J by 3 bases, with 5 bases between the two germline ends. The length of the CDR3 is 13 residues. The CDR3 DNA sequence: TGTGCCAGTAGTATAGACGGGGACTATGGCTACACCTTC. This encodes CASSIDGDYGYTF.